A single sample is the source of the 17 T cell receptor beta chains below, sequenced in a study of patients and donors after allogeneic stem cell transplantation. TCRdb reprocessed the RT-PCR reads with MiXCR, giving one entry per CDR3 protein. This table holds about a million distinct CDR3 sequences, about a sixth found once. The sample consisted of blood, either unsorted or a sorted T cell fraction (not recorded which). All receptors derive from a human donor who was either an allogeneic HSCT recipient or a stem cell or donor lymphocyte infusion donor (not recorded which). It is not recorded whose cells these are; they may come from a transplant donor.

This rearrangement joins TRBV24-1 to TRBJ2-5; TRBD1 matches 7 bases. The CDR3 loop spans 15 amino acids. From germline, CDR1 is KGHDR and CDR2 SFDVKD. V lost 4 bases, J lost 4 bases, and 8 bases stayed unmatched. CDR3 sequence reads: CATSEGDSLRETQYF. The CDR3 DNA reads TGTGCCACCAGTGAGGGGGACAGCCTAAGAGAGACCCAGTACTTC.

This clonotype has only a few counts. CDR3 residues: CASSPRTDVFF. The CDR3 DNA is TGTGCCAGCTCACCAAGGACTGATGTGTTCTTC. The chain combines TRBV18 with TRBJ2-1, with a tentative D call TRBD2 (5 bases). Germline V gene lookup returns CDR1 KGHSH and CDR2 LQKENI. Trimming took off 2 bases at V and 15 bases at J, with 11 bases between the two ends. This CDR3 comprises 11 residues.

This clonotype has a handful of counts. V and J are TRBV6-5 and TRBJ2-3; no reliable D call. Per germline, CDR1 MNHEY and CDR2 SVGAGI. V was cut by 0 bases and J by 0 bases, with 10 bases left in between. The CDR3 covers 16 residues. CDR3 DNA: TGTGCCAGCAGTTACTCGATAATGACGAGCACAGATACGCAGTATTTT. Translation gives CASSYSIMTSTDTQYF.

The chain joins TRBV30 to TRBJ1-3; maybe TRBD1 (6 bases). Between the trimmed V and J ends, which lost 0 bases and 5 bases, there was a span of 11 bases. This CDR3 contains 14 residues. CDR1 is GTSNPN and CDR2 is SVGIG in the germline V gene (reference sequence). The CDR3 spells CAWSVAGERNTIYF. CDR3 nucleotide sequence: TGTGCCTGGAGTGTAGCAGGGGAAAGAAACACCATATATTTT.

This clonotype has at least ten counts. The genes are TRBV5-1 and TRBJ2-5; weak D call: TRBD1 (7 bases). This CDR3 has 14 residues. Germline V gives CDR1 SGHRS, CDR2 YFSETQ. V was shortened by 4 bases and J by 2 bases, with 12 bases between the two germline ends. In DNA form, the CDR3 reads TGCGCCAGCAGCGGAGGGGACAGACAAGAGACCCAGTACTTC. Its translation: CASSGGDRQETQYF. Looking up the rest from reference TRBV5-1 and TRBJ2-5 gives the full variable domain: KAGVTQTPRYLIKTRGQQVTLSCSPISGHRSVSWYQQTPGQGLQFLFEYFSETQRNKGNFPGRFSGRQFSNSRSEMNVSTLELGDSALYLCASSGGDRQETQYFGPGTRLLVL.

In this sample, this clonotype turned up a few times. This chain links TRBV5-5 with TRBJ1-4; weak D call: TRBD1 (5 bases). Germline assignment: CDR1 SGHKS and CDR2 YYEKEE (reference sequence). V shed 4 bases and J shed 7 bases, with 20 bases lying between them. The CDR3 runs to 16 residues. The chain's CDR3 is CASSIDAQGGSEKLFF. The CDR3 DNA is TGTGCCAGCAGCATCGACGCCCAGGGCGGGAGTGAAAAACTGTTTTTT. Drawing the rest from reference TRBV5-5 and TRBJ1-4, the complete variable domain is DAGVTQSPTHLIKTRGQQVTLRCSPISGHKSVSWYQQVLGQGPQFIFQYYEKEERGRGNFPDRFSARQFPNYSSELNVNALLLGDSALYLCASSIDAQGGSEKLFFGSGTQLSVL.

The CDR3 region is CASSQDESPRETQYF. The CDR3 DNA sequence: TGTGCCAGCAGCCAAGATGAAAGCCCAAGGGAGACCCAGTACTTC. V gene TRBV4-2 combines with J gene TRBJ2-5; D unresolved. The CDR3 runs to 15 residues. The germline V gene encodes CDR1 LGHNA and CDR2 YNFKEQ. Between the trimmed V and J ends, which lost 0 bases and 5 bases, there was a span of 13 bases.

This clonotype was counted many times. The CDR3 sequence is CSVRADGELFF. The CDR3 DNA reads as TGCAGTGTCCGGGCCGACGGGGAGCTGTTTTTT. V usage is TRBV20-1 and J usage is TRBJ2-2; D is unresolved. The CDR3 sequence is 11 residues long. Trimming pared 7 bases from V and 7 bases from J, leaving 10 bases between. The germline gives CDR1 DFQATT, CDR2 SNEGSKA (reference sequence).

This chain connects TRBV7-9 to TRBJ2-3; 7 bases align to TRBD1. The length of the CDR3 is 14 residues. Germline CDR1 SEHNR, CDR2 FQNEAQ (reference sequence). The junction had 3 bases not matched to a gene; V was cut back by 4 bases and J by 2 bases. CDR3 sequence: CASSSQGVTDTQYF. The CDR3 DNA is TGTGCCAGCAGCTCCCAGGGGGTCACAGATACGCAGTATTTT.

In its sample, this clonotype was seen a few times. The chain is built from TRBV20-1 and TRBJ2-7; D possibly uses TRBD1 or TRBD2 (6 bases each). This CDR3 spans 16 amino acids. Deletions cut 0 bases from V and 1 base from J, with 16 bases between. Germline V gene data show CDR1 as DFQATT and CDR2 as SNEGSKA (reference sequence). The DNA for the CDR3 is TGCAGTGCTAGAGATCCGGAGGGGGGATGGTCCTACGAGCAGTACTTC. It translates to CSARDPEGGWSYEQYF.

The rearrangement joins TRBV11-2 to TRBJ2-7, with D hard to call. Trimming took 5 bases from V and 5 from J, leaving 13 bases between them. The CDR3 totals 13 residues. Per the germline V gene, CDR1 is SGHAT and CDR2 is FQNNGV. DNA of the CDR3: TGTGCCAGCAGCCTCACCCCGGGTCACGAGCAGTACTTC. Protein sequence: CASSLTPGHEQYF.

This chain uses TRBV7-9 with TRBJ1-3; D may be TRBD1 (6 bases). V lost 5 bases, J lost 4 bases, and 18 bases lay in between. The germline gives CDR1 SEHNR, CDR2 FQNEAQ (reference sequence). The CDR3 extends over 16 amino acids. The CDR3 sequence: CASSPSGGQLGNTIYF. CDR3 coding DNA: TGTGCCAGCAGCCCCTCGGGGGGGCAATTGGGAAACACCATATATTTT.

This clonotype appeared a few times. The chain links TRBV7-9 to TRBJ2-1; D gene ambiguous. Germline V gives CDR1 SEHNR, CDR2 FQNEAQ (reference sequence). CDR3 length: 13 residues. V was clipped by 2 bases and J by 5 bases, with 7 bases between them. CDR3 protein: CASSLNLDNEQFF. The CDR3 DNA reads as TGTGCCAGCAGCTTAAATCTTGACAATGAGCAGTTCTTC.

Written as DNA, the CDR3 is TGTGCCAGCCGCCAGGGGGTTGAAGCTTTCTTT. It is translated as CASRQGVEAFF. The rearrangement links TRBV7-9 to TRBJ1-1; 7 nucleotides match TRBD1. Germline CDR1 is SEHNR and CDR2 is FQNEAQ (reference sequence). The V and J ends lost 8 bases and 7 bases, in that order; junction bases with no gene match: 4. This CDR3 region has 11 residues. Filled out from reference TRBV7-9 and TRBJ1-1, the complete variable domain reads DTGVSQNPRHKITKRGQNVTFRCDPISEHNRLYWYRQTLGQGPEFLTYFQNEAQLEKSRLLSDRFSAERPKGSFSTLEIQRTEQGDSAMYLCASRQGVEAFFGQGTRLTVV.

This clonotype occurred a few times. The V and J genes are TRBV7-8 and TRBJ2-2, with a weak D call TRBD1 (7 bases). This CDR3 spans 16 amino acids. V shed 4 bases and J shed 3 bases, with 15 bases lying between them. CDR1 is SGHVS and CDR2 is FQNEAQ in the germline V gene. Here the CDR3 reads CASSYGGGIDTGELFF. CDR3 coding DNA: TGTGCCAGCAGCTACGGAGGGGGCATTGACACCGGGGAGCTGTTTTTT.

The sample holds many counts of this clonotype. This chain uses TRBV12-3 or TRBV12-4 with TRBJ1-5; D is unresolved. Trimming shortened V by 5 bases and J by 5 bases, and 7 bases separated the two germline ends. This CDR3 has 12 amino acids. In DNA, the CDR3 is TGTGCCAGCAGTCCGGGGTATCAGCCCCAGCATTTT. Protein sequence: CASSPGYQPQHF.

The chain links TRBV5-1 to TRBJ2-5; possibly TRBD2 for D (5 bases). The CDR3 extends over 15 amino acids. With 0 bases removed from V and 4 bases from J, the gap between germline ends came to 13 bases. CDR1 SGHRS and CDR2 YFSETQ come from the germline V gene. The CDR3, as DNA: TGCGCCAGCAGCTTGGCGGCGGGCTCGGGAGAGACCCAGTACTTC. It is translated as CASSLAAGSGETQYF.